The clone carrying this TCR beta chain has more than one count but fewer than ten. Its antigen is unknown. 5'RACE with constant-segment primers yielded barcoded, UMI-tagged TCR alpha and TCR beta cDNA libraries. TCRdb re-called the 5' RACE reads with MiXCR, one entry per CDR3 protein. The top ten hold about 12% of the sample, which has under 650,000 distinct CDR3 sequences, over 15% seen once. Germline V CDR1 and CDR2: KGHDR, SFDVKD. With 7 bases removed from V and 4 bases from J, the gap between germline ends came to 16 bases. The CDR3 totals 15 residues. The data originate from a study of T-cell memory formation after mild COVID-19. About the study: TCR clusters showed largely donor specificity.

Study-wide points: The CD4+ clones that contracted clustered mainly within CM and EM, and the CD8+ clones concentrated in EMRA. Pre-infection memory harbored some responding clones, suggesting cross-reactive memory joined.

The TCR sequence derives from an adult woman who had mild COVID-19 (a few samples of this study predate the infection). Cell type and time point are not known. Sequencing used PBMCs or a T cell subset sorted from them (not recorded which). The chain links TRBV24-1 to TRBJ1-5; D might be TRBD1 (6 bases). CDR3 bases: TGTGCCACCAGCGCGGGAGACAGGACTAATCAGCCCCAGCATTTT. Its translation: CATSAGDRTNQPQHF.